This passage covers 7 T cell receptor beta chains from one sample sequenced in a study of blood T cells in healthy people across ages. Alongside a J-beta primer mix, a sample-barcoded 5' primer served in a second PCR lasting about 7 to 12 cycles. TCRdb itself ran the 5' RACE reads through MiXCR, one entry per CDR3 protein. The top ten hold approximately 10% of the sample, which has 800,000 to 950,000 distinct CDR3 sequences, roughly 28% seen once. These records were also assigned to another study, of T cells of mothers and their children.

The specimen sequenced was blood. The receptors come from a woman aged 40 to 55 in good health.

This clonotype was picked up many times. The CDR3 coding sequence is TGCAGTGCTATACAGGGGGTCAATGAGCAGTTCTTC. It yields the protein CSAIQGVNEQFF. This chain connects TRBV20-1 to TRBJ2-1; 8 bases align to TRBD1. The CDR3 runs 12 residues. Germline V gives CDR1 DFQATT, CDR2 SNEGSKA (reference sequence). With 4 bases clipped from V and 6 bases from J, the junction kept 2 bases outside the gene matches.

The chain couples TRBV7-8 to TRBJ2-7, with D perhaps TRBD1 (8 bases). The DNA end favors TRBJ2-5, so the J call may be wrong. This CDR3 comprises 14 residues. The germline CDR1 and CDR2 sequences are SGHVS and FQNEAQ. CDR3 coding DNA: TGTGCCAGCAGCAGGGGGGGACAGGAAGAGACCCAGTACTTC. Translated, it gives CASSRGGQEETQYF.

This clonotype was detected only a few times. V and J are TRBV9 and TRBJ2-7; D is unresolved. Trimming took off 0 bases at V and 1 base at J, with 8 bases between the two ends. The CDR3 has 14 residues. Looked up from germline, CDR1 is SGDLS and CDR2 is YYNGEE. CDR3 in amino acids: CASSVVVDSYEQYF. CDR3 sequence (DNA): TGTGCCAGCAGCGTAGTGGTGGATTCCTACGAGCAGTACTTC. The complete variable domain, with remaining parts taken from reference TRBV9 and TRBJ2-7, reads DSGVTQTPKHLITATGQRVTLRCSPRSGDLSVYWYQQSLDQGLQFLIQYYNGEERAKGNILERFSAQQFPDLHSELNLSSLELGDSALYFCASSVVVDSYEQYFGPGTRLTVT.

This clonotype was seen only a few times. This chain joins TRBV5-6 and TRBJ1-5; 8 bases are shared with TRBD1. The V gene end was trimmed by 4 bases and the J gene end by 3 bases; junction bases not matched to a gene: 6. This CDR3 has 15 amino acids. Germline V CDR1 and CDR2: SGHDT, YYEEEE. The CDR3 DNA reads TGTGCCAGCAGCCTCATGGACAGGGACAATCAGCCCCAGCATTTT. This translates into CASSLMDRDNQPQHF.

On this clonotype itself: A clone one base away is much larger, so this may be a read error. In DNA form, the CDR3 reads TGTGCCGGCGGTGGACAGGCGCCCTACGAGCAGTACTTC. Translated, it gives CAGGGQAPYEQYF. The V and J genes are TRBV28 and TRBJ2-7, with 7 bases fitting TRBD1. The CDR3 contains 13 residues. The germline gives CDR1 MDHEN, CDR2 SYDVKM. The ends lost 11 bases at V and 2 bases at J; junction bases unmatched: 9. The full variable domain, completed using reference TRBV28 and TRBJ2-7, is DVKVTQSSRYLVKRTGEKVFLECVQDMDHENMFWYRQDPGLGLRLIYFSYDVKMKEKGDIPEGYSVSREKKERFSLILESASTNQTSMYLCAGGGQAPYEQYFGPGTRLTVT.

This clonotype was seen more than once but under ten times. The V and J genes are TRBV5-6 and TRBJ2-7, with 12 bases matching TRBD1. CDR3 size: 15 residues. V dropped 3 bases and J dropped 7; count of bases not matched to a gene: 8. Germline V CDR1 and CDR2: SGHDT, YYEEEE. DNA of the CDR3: TGTGCCAGCAGCTCGCCGGGACAGGGGGCGCGGGAGCAGTACTTC. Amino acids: CASSSPGQGAREQYF.

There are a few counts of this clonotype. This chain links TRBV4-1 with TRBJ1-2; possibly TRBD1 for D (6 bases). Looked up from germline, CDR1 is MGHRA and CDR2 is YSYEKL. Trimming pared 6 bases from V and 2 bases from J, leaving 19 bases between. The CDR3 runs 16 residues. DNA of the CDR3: TGCGCCAGCAGTGCGCTGGCGGGGGGGCAGAACTATGGCTACACCTTC. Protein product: CASSALAGGQNYGYTF.